This T cell receptor (beta chain) was identified in a study of T-cell reconstitution after alpha-beta-depleted transplantation in children. Study findings and constraints: Several patients had high TCRbeta diversity at day 60; it came from surviving recipient T cells and thymic progenitors.

This clonotype has a handful of counts. Its specificity is not known. Molecular barcoding with unique molecular identifiers was used for the TCRbeta library. TCRdb passed the PCR reads through MiXCR, listing each CDR3 protein once. This table has around 700,000 distinct CDR3 sequences, around 13% appearing once. Germline-derived CDR1 and CDR2 are SGHAT and FQDESV (reference sequence). This CDR3 comprises 19 residues. V lost 4 bases to trimming and J lost 0 bases, with 19 bases between them. The gene calls are TRBV11-1 and TRBJ2-6; D call uncertain. Specimen: PBMCs, collected before TCRalphabeta/CD19-depleted stem cell transplant. This TCR came from a girl aged 2-15 years with congenital amegakaryocytic thrombocytopenia, due to receive a stem cell transplant. CDR3 in amino acids: CASSSSKVTPYSGANVLTF. The DNA of the CDR3 is TGTGCCAGCAGCTCCTCGAAAGTGACTCCCTACTCTGGGGCCAACGTCCTGACTTTC.